Presented here are 9 T cell receptor beta chains from one specimen sequenced in a study of blood T cell repertoires in COVID-19. Some clones are missing from TCRdb's copy, which holds only in-frame ones; the method was immunoSEQ multiplex PCR. The top ten hold around 5.3% of the sample, which has roughly 160,000 clones, over 70% seen once. The sequencing input was PBMCs or T cells enriched from blood (not recorded which). Receptors were obtained from a woman aged 40 to 55 with acute COVID-19.

In this sample, this clone turned up once. V usage is TRBV7-8 and J usage is TRBJ2-3; TRBD2 aligns across 7 bases. Germline trimming cut 0 bases from V and 2 bases from J; bases unmatched to any gene: 2. The CDR3 is made up of 15 amino acids. The germline gives CDR1 SGHVS, CDR2 FQNEAQ. The DNA for the CDR3 is TGTGCCAGCAGCTTAGCGGCGGGAGTCACAGATACGCAGTATTTT. Encoded protein: CASSLAAGVTDTQYF.

DNA of the CDR3: TGTGCCATCAGCCCTCGGACTAGCGGGAGCTACGAGCAGTACTTC. Residues: CAISPRTSGSYEQYF. This chain links TRBV10-3 with TRBJ2-7; 13 nucleotides agree with TRBD2. The CDR3 totals 15 residues. Germline CDR1 is ENHRY and CDR2 is SYGVKD. V shed 6 bases and J 3 bases; nucleotides not matched to a gene: 5.

The rearrangement joins TRBV6-1 to TRBJ2-1; TRBD2 aligns across 12 bases. The CDR3 is 16 residues long. The germline CDR1 and CDR2 sequences are MNHNS and SASEGT. The J segment lost 10 bases and the V segment lost 3 bases, leaving 10 bases of the junction unmatched. The DNA of the CDR3 is TGTGCCAGCAGTGAGACGCTAGCGGGAGGGTCCCGGGAGCAGTTCTTC. This sequence encodes CASSETLAGGSREQFF.

The gene calls are TRBV19 and TRBJ1-2; D may be TRBD1 (6 bases). This CDR3 is 16 amino acids long. Germline CDR1 and CDR2: LNHDA and SQIVND (reference sequence). V was pared by 9 bases and J by 8 bases, with 28 bases between. DNA of the CDR3: TGTGCCAGCCGGGACAACGAAATACCTATGGGCGGCGGCTACACCTTC. Protein product: CASRDNEIPMGGGYTF.

The V gene is TRBV12-3 or TRBV12-4, the J gene TRBJ2-3; TRBD2 is a possible D gene (6 bases). V was clipped by 5 bases and J by 4 bases, with 10 bases between them. The CDR3 length is 13 residues. CDR3: CASSPTRPDTQYF. CDR3 in DNA: TGTGCCAGCAGTCCGACTAGGCCAGATACGCAGTATTTT.

Concerning this clone: Compared with germline, one end of the junction differs, possibly owing to a read error. The chain has TRBV7-7 and TRBJ1-1; no definite D call. The CDR3 is 13 amino acids. Per the germline V gene, CDR1 is SSHAT and CDR2 is FNYEAQ (reference sequence). For the CDR3, the DNA is TGTGCTAGCAGCTCCAAAGAGGGCACTGAAGCTTTCTTT. This translates into CASSSKEGTEAFF.

This clone has ten or more counts. V and J are TRBV15 and TRBJ1-1; D gene uncertain. In germline, CDR1 is LNHNV, CDR2 YYDKDF (reference sequence). Trimming removed 0 bases at V and 1 base at J, with 9 bases between. The CDR3 totals 15 residues. The CDR3 spells CATSRDGDGNTEAFF. Here the CDR3 DNA reads TGTGCCACCAGCAGAGACGGAGACGGGAACACTGAAGCTTTCTTT.

The V and J genes are TRBV29-1 and TRBJ2-7; TRBD1 might be the D (6 bases). Trimming shortened V by 4 bases and J by 6 bases, and 19 bases separated the two germline ends. Germline CDR1 is SQVTM and CDR2 is ANQGSEA. There are 14 residues in the CDR3. CDR3 protein: CSVVGARDVFEQYF. CDR3 nucleotide sequence: TGCAGCGTTGTGGGGGCCAGGGATGTATTCGAGCAGTACTTC.

The gene calls are TRBV12-5 and TRBJ2-7; the D gene is possibly TRBD2 (5 bases). With 1 base removed from V and 5 bases from J, the gap between germline ends came to 21 bases. Per the germline V gene, CDR1 is LGHNT and CDR2 is FRNRAP. The CDR3 is 17 residues long. CDR3 DNA: TGTGCTAGTGGTTTGGCCCCGTTGGGGAGACTTAACCACGAGCAGTACTTC. It codes for CASGLAPLGRLNHEQYF.